In this sample, the clone carrying this T cell receptor beta chain turned up a few times. The CDR3 extends over 16 amino acids. Germline loops: CDR1 SGHRS, CDR2 YFSETQ. V lost 0 bases and J 0 bases, leaving 11 bases between the germline ends. The data were obtained in a study of blood T cell repertoires in COVID-19. At the level of the study: Samples representing acute and convalescent COVID-19 were sourced from the United States, Italy and Spain. From T cells, B-cell-depleted T cells, or PBMCs came the material, which was cDNA or gDNA.

The table came from immunoSEQ multiplex PCR; TCRdb's copy has only in-frame clones and leaves some out. This sample has around 89,000 clones, with 70% to 90% found just once. The chain links TRBV5-1 to TRBJ2-3; weak D call: TRBD2 (6 bases). This sequence was found in a man in his fifties or sixties with acute or convalescent COVID-19. The sequenced material came from peripheral blood. The CDR3 DNA follows: TGCGCCAGCAGCTTGGAGCCTAGCGCTAGCACAGATACGCAGTATTTT. Protein: CASSLEPSASTDTQYF.